This is a list of T cell receptor beta chains from one sample in a study of shared clonotypes between healthy human individuals. Sequencing used immunoSEQ multiplex PCR; TCRdb keeps in-frame clones, though not all of them. The sample has 300,000 to 350,000 clones; less than 85% are singletons. Input material: memory CD4+ T cells sorted from blood. These receptors were taken from a man aged 25 to 45 in good health. CDR3s include the opening cysteine and the closing phenylalanine or tryptophan. Each record gives: J gene, V gene, D gene, clone size, CDR3 DNA, CDR3 protein. A D gene is named only where the DNA matches it firmly. Rows may omit the clone size; those that give it use once, few, many or a size class.

J: TRBJ2-5
V: TRBV10-3
D: TRBD1
size: NA
DNA: TGTGCCATCAGTGATGCCGACCCGGGGACAGGGGGGCTCCAAGAGACCCAGTACTTC
CDR3: CAISDADPGTGGLQETQYF

J: TRBJ2-1
V: TRBV28
D: NA
size: NA
DNA: TGTGCCAGCAGTTTACGGAATGAGCAGTTCTTC
CDR3: CASSLRNEQFF

J: TRBJ1-3
V: TRBV30
D: NA
size: NA
DNA: TGTGCCTGGAGTGTACTGATGTACAGGCTGTCCTCTGGAAACACCATATATTTT
CDR3: CAWSVLMYRLSSGNTIYF

J: TRBJ2-7
V: TRBV28
D: NA
size: NA
DNA: TGTGCCAGCAGTCCCCTTCCCTCCTACGAGCAGTACTTC
CDR3: CASSPLPSYEQYF

J: TRBJ2-3
V: TRBV7-3
D: TRBD2
size: NA
DNA: TGTGCCAGCAGCCCCTATGGTTGGACTAGCGGGAGCCGAAGCACAGATACGCAGTATTTT
CDR3: CASSPYGWTSGSRSTDTQYF

J: TRBJ2-4
V: TRBV29-1
D: NA
size: NA
DNA: TGCAGCGTTGATAAGGGCAGCCAACAGTACTTC
CDR3: CSVDKGSQQYF

J: TRBJ2-1
V: TRBV6-4
D: TRBD2
size: NA
DNA: TGTGCCAGCAGAGGGACTAGCGGGAGATACAATGAGCAGTTCTTC
CDR3: CASRGTSGRYNEQFF

J: TRBJ2-1
V: TRBV6-1
D: NA
size: NA
DNA: TGTGCCAGCCGACAGCTCACCGCTTACAATGAGCAGTTCTTC
CDR3: CASRQLTAYNEQFF

J: TRBJ2-1
V: TRBV7-2
D: TRBD2
size: few
DNA: TGTGCCAGCAGCCTTGGACTAGCGGGGCTCAATGAGCAGTTCTTC
CDR3: CASSLGLAGLNEQFF

J: TRBJ2-1
V: TRBV25-1
D: TRBD1
size: NA
DNA: TGTGCCAGCAGTGGCCCGGACAGGGACAATGAGCAGTTCTTC
CDR3: CASSGPDRDNEQFF

J: TRBJ1-6
V: TRBV7-2
D: NA
size: NA
DNA: TGTGCCAGCAGCCCACATCGGGTTCCCAATTCACCCCTCCACTTT
CDR3: CASSPHRVPNSPLHF

J: TRBJ1-5
V: TRBV2
D: NA
size: few
DNA: TGTGCCAGCAGTGGGGACAACAGTGGTCAGCCCCAGCATTTT
CDR3: CASSGDNSGQPQHF

J: TRBJ2-7
V: TRBV27
D: NA
size: many
DNA: TGTGCCAGCAGTTCGAGCATTGGGGCCTACGAGCAGTACTTC
CDR3: CASSSSIGAYEQYF

J: TRBJ1-1
V: TRBV10-1
D: NA
size: NA
DNA: TGCGCCAGCAGTGATAGGGGGGGACGAGCTTTCTTT
CDR3: CASSDRGGRAFF

J: TRBJ2-5
V: TRBV5-1
D: TRBD1
size: NA
DNA: TGCGCCAGCAGCCACATGGGACAGAGCCAAGAGACCCAGTACTTC
CDR3: CASSHMGQSQETQYF

J: TRBJ2-3
V: TRBV7-8
D: NA
size: NA
DNA: TGTGCCAGCAGCTTTTTCGGAGGGACGGAGTCACTCACAGATACGCAGTATTTT
CDR3: CASSFFGGTESLTDTQYF

J: TRBJ2-5
V: TRBV4-3
D: TRBD2
size: NA
DNA: TGCGCCAGCAGCCAAGACGGGCGGGGGACTGAAGAGACCCAGTACTTC
CDR3: CASSQDGRGTEETQYF

J: TRBJ1-4
V: TRBV4-1
D: NA
size: NA
DNA: TGCGCCAGCAGCCAAGATGGGGCAGTCGTAAAACTGTTTTTT
CDR3: CASSQDGAVVKLFF

J: TRBJ2-3
V: TRBV5-4
D: NA
size: NA
DNA: TGTGCCAGCAGCTTAGGAGCGGTACTTAGCACAGATACGCAGTATTTT
CDR3: CASSLGAVLSTDTQYF

J: TRBJ1-1
V: TRBV28
D: NA
size: NA
DNA: TGTGCCAGCAGCCCGGGACGGAGGAACACTGAAGCTTTCTTT
CDR3: CASSPGRRNTEAFF

J: TRBJ1-1
V: TRBV7-3
D: NA
size: few
DNA: TGTGCCAGCAGCAGGGCGCTAAACACTGAAGCTTTCTTT
CDR3: CASSRALNTEAFF

J: TRBJ1-2
V: TRBV11-2
D: TRBD1
size: NA
DNA: TGTGCCAGCAGCTTAACAGGGGGAGGTTTCGGCTACACCTTC
CDR3: CASSLTGGGFGYTF

J: TRBJ1-2
V: TRBV4-1
D: NA
size: NA
DNA: TGCGCCAGCAGCCAAGAGACAGGAACTAACTATGGCTACACCTTC
CDR3: CASSQETGTNYGYTF

J: TRBJ1-4
V: TRBV5-1
D: NA
size: NA
DNA: TGCGCCAGCAGCTTGGTTACAGGGTCTTACGAAAAACTGTTTTTT
CDR3: CASSLVTGSYEKLFF

J: TRBJ2-2
V: TRBV11-2
D: NA
size: NA
DNA: TGTGCCAGCAGGGTAGATACGGGAGCGAACACCGGGGAGCTGTTTTTT
CDR3: CASRVDTGANTGELFF

J: TRBJ2-7
V: TRBV18
D: TRBD2
size: NA
DNA: TGTGCCAGCTCACCGGGGTTAGCGGGATCCAACGAGCAGTACTTC
CDR3: CASSPGLAGSNEQYF

J: TRBJ2-7
V: TRBV5-1
D: NA
size: NA
DNA: TGCGCCAGCAGCTCTCAGGGGCTGTACGAGCAGTACTTC
CDR3: CASSSQGLYEQYF

J: TRBJ2-5
V: TRBV15
D: TRBD1
size: few
DNA: TGTGCCACCAGCTCCGGGACAGGGGGTAAAGAGACCCAGTACTTC
CDR3: CATSSGTGGKETQYF

J: TRBJ2-7
V: TRBV10-2
D: NA
size: NA
DNA: TGCGCCAGCTCCCCAGGCACCTACGAGCAGTACTTC
CDR3: CASSPGTYEQYF

J: TRBJ2-1
V: TRBV27
D: NA
size: few
DNA: TGTGCCAGCAGTTTGGGAAGCCCCTGGGATGAGCAGTTCTTC
CDR3: CASSLGSPWDEQFF

J: TRBJ2-3
V: TRBV28
D: TRBD1
size: NA
DNA: TGTGCCAGCAGTATGACAGGGTGGGGGGATACGCAGTATTTT
CDR3: CASSMTGWGDTQYF

J: TRBJ2-7
V: TRBV29-1
D: NA
size: few
DNA: TGCAGCGTGGGCCAATCCTACGAGCAGTACTTC
CDR3: CSVGQSYEQYF

J: TRBJ1-5
V: TRBV10-3
D: NA
size: few
DNA: TGTGCCATCAGTAGAGATACCAATCAGCCCCAGCATTTT
CDR3: CAISRDTNQPQHF

J: TRBJ2-5
V: TRBV28
D: TRBD2
size: NA
DNA: TGTGCCAGCAGTCGACTAGCCCGGCAAGAGACCCAGTACTTC
CDR3: CASSRLARQETQYF

J: TRBJ1-1
V: TRBV27
D: NA
size: NA
DNA: TGTGCCAGCAGTCCCCCCTCAGTGCGAGCGACTGAAGCTTTCTTT
CDR3: CASSPPSVRATEAFF

J: TRBJ2-1
V: TRBV2
D: TRBD1
size: NA
DNA: TGTGCCAGCCGGGACAGTTACAATGAGCAGTTCTTC
CDR3: CASRDSYNEQFF

J: TRBJ2-5
V: TRBV7-2
D: NA
size: NA
DNA: TGTGCCAGCAGCTACCAATCCCCCAAGGGGACCCAGTACTTC
CDR3: CASSYQSPKGTQYF

J: TRBJ2-1
V: TRBV6-1
D: NA
size: NA
DNA: TGTGCCAGCAGTGAACTGGGTTCCTACAATGAGCAGTTCTTC
CDR3: CASSELGSYNEQFF

J: TRBJ1-1
V: TRBV29-1
D: NA
size: NA
DNA: TGCAGCGTTGTTCGACAGAACACTGAAGCTTTCTTT
CDR3: CSVVRQNTEAFF

J: TRBJ2-3
V: TRBV29-1
D: NA
size: NA
DNA: TGCAGCGTTGTAATAGCGGATACGCAGTATTTT
CDR3: CSVVIADTQYF

J: TRBJ2-3
V: TRBV4-1
D: NA
size: NA
DNA: TGCGCCAGCAGCCTCCGCGGGACGGTCCCAATCGGATCCACAGATACGCAGTATTTT
CDR3: CASSLRGTVPIGSTDTQYF

J: TRBJ1-4
V: TRBV25-1
D: TRBD1
size: NA
DNA: TGTGCCAGCAGTGACCGGACAGGGGTTGAAAAACTGTTTTTT
CDR3: CASSDRTGVEKLFF